This T cell receptor beta chain stems from a study of T cells in Graves' hyperthyroidism and ophthalmopathy. Diagnostic assessment was based on clinical symptoms, serum thyroxine and TRAb, thyroid ultrasound and orbital computed tomography. Many counts were recorded for this clonotype. The antigen remains unidentified. V was pared by 3 bases and J by 0 bases, with 8 bases of the junction left unmatched. Germline CDR1 MDHEN, CDR2 SYDVKM. CDR3 length equals 16 residues. RNA transcripts provided the source from which TCR beta CDR3 regions were amplified. Initially, a first-round RT-PCR of the TCR CDR3 employed the HTBI primer set. TCRdb itself ran the multiplex PCR reads through MiXCR, one entry per CDR3 protein. The sample lists fewer than 600,000 distinct CDR3 sequences, approximately 15% occurring once. Findings and caveats of the study: Blood also carried most thyroid clonotypes expanded above 0.001. A model using 13 V-J features told ophthalmopathy apart from stable hyperthyroidism.

The TCR comes from a woman between 18 and 29 years old with Graves' hyperthyroidism. The material sequenced was blood. The chain uses TRBV28 and TRBJ2-7; 7 bases line up with TRBD2. The CDR3 DNA reads as TGTGCCAGCAGTTTTGCGCTAGCGGAACTCTCCTACGAGCAGTACTTC. This sequence encodes CASSFALAELSYEQYF. Supplemented by reference TRBV28 and TRBJ2-7, the full variable domain reads DVKVTQSSRYLVKRTGEKVFLECVQDMDHENMFWYRQDPGLGLRLIYFSYDVKMKEKGDIPEGYSVSREKKERFSLILESASTNQTSMYLCASSFALAELSYEQYFGPGTRLTVT.